The 14 T cell receptor beta chains presented below share a single source sample, sequenced in a study of molecular identifiers for immune sequencing clone quantification. TCRdb recomputed calls from the PCR reads with MiXCR, one row per CDR3 protein. The sample lists some 650,000 distinct CDR3 sequences; about 20% were seen once. Sequencing used naive CD8+ T cells from blood, with Jurkat cell RNA spiked in. The subset: FACS-sorted CD8+CD4-CCR7+CD45RA+ naive T cells. These receptors all stem from a human donor in good health. Some libraries in this study had Jurkat cell RNA spiked in.

The rearrangement joins TRBV6-2 or TRBV6-3 to TRBJ2-1; D is unresolved. Trimming took 4 bases from V and 6 from J, leaving 28 bases between them. Germline loops: CDR1 MNHEY, CDR2 SVGEGT. The CDR3 contains 19 residues. CDR3: CASSFPPPAISFSGNEQFF. Written as DNA, the CDR3 is TGTGCCAGCAGTTTCCCTCCCCCCGCGATTTCATTCTCAGGCAATGAGCAGTTCTTC.

This clonotype was observed many times. CDR3 in DNA: TGCAGTGCGTACAGGGAATTGAACACTGAAGCTTTCTTT. Its translation: CSAYRELNTEAFF. The V and J genes are TRBV20-1 and TRBJ1-1, with TRBD1 as a possible D gene (6 bases). CDR1 DFQATT and CDR2 SNEGSKA come from the germline V gene (reference sequence). V dropped 6 bases and J dropped 0 bases, with 11 bases sitting between them. The CDR3 runs to 13 residues.

This clonotype was recorded many times. The genes are TRBV7-9 and TRBJ2-1; 9 positions agree with TRBD2. The CDR3 covers 17 residues. V shed 4 bases, J shed 3 bases, and the junction held 10 bases outside the gene matches. Germline V gives CDR1 SEHNR, CDR2 FQNEAQ (reference sequence). This CDR3 is CASSWAPASGNYNEQFF. CDR3 nucleotide sequence: TGTGCCAGCAGCTGGGCCCCAGCTAGCGGGAACTACAATGAGCAGTTCTTC.

This sequence joins TRBV5-4 and TRBJ2-3; TRBD2 agrees at 8 bases. Per germline, CDR1 SGHNT and CDR2 YYREEE (reference sequence). With 4 bases clipped from V and 2 bases from J, the junction kept 15 bases outside the gene matches. This CDR3 comprises 18 residues. CDR3 protein: CASSETSGLNTFTDTQYF. The CDR3 DNA reads as TGTGCCAGCAGCGAAACTAGCGGACTAAATACATTCACAGATACGCAGTATTTT.

This clonotype was counted many times. J is TRBJ2-5 and V is TRBV27; D is uncertain. V lost 6 bases and J 4 bases, leaving 12 bases between the germline ends. The CDR3 runs 13 residues. CDR1 MNHEY and CDR2 SMNVEV come from the germline V gene (reference sequence). The CDR3 DNA is TGTGCCAGCAGCCCCGTCCGGCCAGAGACCCAGTACTTC. Encoded protein: CASSPVRPETQYF.

This clonotype was counted many times. The V and J genes are TRBV7-9 and TRBJ2-4; 12 bases are shared with TRBD2. This CDR3 is 19 amino acids long. CDR1 SEHNR and CDR2 FQNEAQ come from the germline V gene (reference sequence). The junction had 19 bases not matched to a gene; V was cut back by 4 bases and J by 9 bases. Written as DNA, the CDR3 is TGTGCCAGCAGCTCGGGACTAGCGGGTATAAACGACCCACGGGGCATTCAGTACTTC. Residues: CASSSGLAGINDPRGIQYF.

Concerning this clonotype itself: Compared with germline, one end of the junction differs, possibly owing to a read error. The CDR3 reads CASSSSGSQETQHF. CDR3 sequence (DNA): TGTGCCAGCAGCAGCTCAGGGTCCCAAGAGACCCAGCACTTC. V and J are TRBV7-2 and TRBJ2-5; the D gene is possibly TRBD1 (5 bases). The CDR3 has 14 residues. Germline V gene lookup returns CDR1 SGHTA and CDR2 FQGNSA.

This clonotype came up many times. The rearrangement links TRBV6-5 to TRBJ2-4, with no clear D. CDR3 length: 11 residues. CDR1 and CDR2 (germline): MNHEY, SVGAGI. The V gene lost 2 bases and the J gene lost 8 bases, with 4 bases spanning the gap. CDR3 loop: CASSYGYIQYF. In nucleotides, the CDR3 is TGTGCCAGCAGTTACGGGTACATTCAGTACTTC.

The table lists this clonotype with many counts. This chain joins TRBV5-1 and TRBJ2-7; 7 nucleotides agree with TRBD1. This CDR3 contains 15 residues. Germline V gene data show CDR1 as SGHRS and CDR2 as YFSETQ. V shed 0 bases and J 0 bases; nucleotides not matched to a gene: 3. The DNA of the CDR3 is TGCGCCAGCAGCTTGGATCCAGGGGGCTCCTACGAGCAGTACTTC. Translated: CASSLDPGGSYEQYF.

The chain is built from TRBV30 and TRBJ1-6; D gene ambiguous. The length of the CDR3 is 14 residues. V dropped 2 bases and J dropped 6 bases, with 11 bases sitting between them. Germline lookup yields CDR1 GTSNPN and CDR2 SVGIG (reference sequence). The CDR3, as DNA: TGTGCCTGGAGTCCTGGACCGAGTAATTCACCCCTCCACTTT. Protein: CAWSPGPSNSPLHF.

This clonotype has at least ten counts. The chain joins TRBV14 to TRBJ2-7; D may correspond to TRBD1 or TRBD2 (6 bases each). The CDR3 extends over 14 amino acids. With 3 bases removed from V and 4 bases from J, the gap between germline ends came to 13 bases. From germline, CDR1 is SGHDN and CDR2 FVKESK. The CDR3 sequence is CASSHMGGSYEQYF. The CDR3 coding sequence is TGTGCCAGCAGCCACATGGGGGGCTCGTACGAGCAGTACTTC.

The J gene is TRBJ2-2, the V gene TRBV9; D is perhaps TRBD2 (6 bases). Per germline, CDR1 SGDLS and CDR2 YYNGEE. V lost 0 bases and J lost 0, with 12 bases in between. This CDR3 is 17 amino acids long. The CDR3, as DNA: TGTGCCAGCAGCGTAGAAGGTTGGGGGGCGAACACCGGGGAGCTGTTTTTT. It yields the protein CASSVEGWGANTGELFF.

This clonotype was recorded many times. The J gene is TRBJ2-3, the V gene TRBV9; D is unresolved. CDR3 size: 13 residues. Germline V gives CDR1 SGDLS, CDR2 YYNGEE. V was shortened by 0 bases and J by 2 bases, with 4 bases between the two germline ends. The chain's CDR3 is CASSVALTDTQYF. In DNA form, the CDR3 reads TGTGCCAGCAGCGTAGCCCTCACAGATACGCAGTATTTT. Variable domain in full (rest from reference TRBV9 and TRBJ2-3): DSGVTQTPKHLITATGQRVTLRCSPRSGDLSVYWYQQSLDQGLQFLIQYYNGEERAKGNILERFSAQQFPDLHSELNLSSLELGDSALYFCASSVALTDTQYFGPGTRLTVL.

This clonotype appeared many times. The CDR3 spells CASSQDYTRTGRVYEQYF. The CDR3 coding sequence is TGCGCCAGCAGCCAAGACTATACCCGGACAGGGAGGGTCTACGAGCAGTACTTC. The chain couples TRBV4-3 to TRBJ2-7; D is perhaps TRBD1 (8 bases). Trimming left V 0 bases short and J 3 bases short, with 21 bases between. Germline V gives CDR1 LGHNA, CDR2 YSLEER. This CDR3 comprises 18 residues.